This TCR beta chain was sequenced for a study of T cell repertoires in cytomegalovirus infection. For this clonotype: Its antigen is unknown.

The CDR3 is made up of 14 amino acids. V was clipped by 6 bases and J by 1 base, with 11 bases between them. Germline CDR1 and CDR2: SNHLY and FYNNEI. TCRdb ran MiXCR on the reads and lists one entry per CDR3 protein. Of about 330,000 distinct CDR3 sequences listed, just under 35% were seen once; the top ten hold 13%. This sequence joins TRBV2 and TRBJ2-3; D not certain. The source of this sequence is a human donor in good health (CMV status not recorded). Some clones in this sample may be carry-over from other donors' samples. The sample consisted of cultured PBMCs, taken from culture after CMV antigen stimulation. CDR3 protein: CASSRQDGTDTQYF. CDR3 coding DNA: TGTGCCAGCAGCCGTCAGGACGGCACAGATACGCAGTATTTT.